These 21 T cell receptor beta chains were all obtained from the same sample, sequenced in a study of OX40 agonist ivuxolimab in advanced cancers. Sequencing was performed with immunoSEQ multiplex PCR; in TCRdb, only in-frame clones are kept and a portion is missing. Among 20,000 or so clones listed, roughly 85% were seen once. This specimen was CD4+ or CD8+ T cells sorted from blood, taken in a trial of the OX40 agonist ivuxolimab. These TCRs come from an adult with an advanced solid tumor such as melanoma, head and neck, liver or kidney cancer.

This sequence joins TRBV5-1 and TRBJ2-7, with D tentatively TRBD2 (6 bases). The germline CDR1 and CDR2 sequences are SGHRS and YFSETQ. Trimming removed 3 bases from V and 4 bases from J, with 14 bases in between. This CDR3 spans 14 amino acids. Written as DNA, the CDR3 is TGCGCCAGCAGCTCCCGTGGGGGGATATACGAGCAGTACTTC. This gives the protein CASSSRGGIYEQYF.

This clone was counted between two and nine times. The chain combines TRBV6-4 with TRBJ2-1; the D is unclear. From germline, CDR1 is MRHNA and CDR2 SNTAGT. The CDR3 runs to 9 residues. Trimming took 7 bases from V and 9 from J, leaving 4 bases between them. This CDR3 is CASICEQFF. CDR3 DNA sequence: TGTGCCAGCATCTGTGAGCAGTTCTTC.

In its sample, this clone was seen a few times. V and J are TRBV6-1 and TRBJ2-1, with D unresolved. This CDR3 comprises 14 residues. Germline V gene sequence: CDR1 MNHNS, CDR2 SASEGT. Deletions cut 2 bases from V and 9 bases from J, with 14 bases between. CDR3 in DNA: TGTGCCAGCAGTGAACTGTGGGGAACGGGTGAGCAGTTCTTC. This encodes CASSELWGTGEQFF.

V gene TRBV18 combines with J gene TRBJ1-2; maybe TRBD1 (6 bases). Trimming stripped 4 bases from V and 3 bases from J, with 12 bases between. The CDR3 runs 14 residues. The germline gives CDR1 KGHSH, CDR2 LQKENI. The CDR3 DNA sequence: TGTGCCAGCTCACTAAACAGGGAAGACTATGGCTACACCTTC. Its translation is CASSLNREDYGYTF.

The chain carries TRBV13 and TRBJ2-5, with D possibly TRBD2 on 5 matching bases. V lost 3 bases, J lost 2 bases, and 16 bases lay in between. The CDR3 loop spans 16 amino acids. The germline gives CDR1 PRHDT, CDR2 FYEKMQ (reference sequence). Written as DNA, the CDR3 is TGTGCCAGCAGCTTCTCGTGGGGAGTTGGACAAGAGACCCAGTACTTC. This codes for CASSFSWGVGQETQYF. Based on the CDR3 plus reference TRBV13 and TRBJ2-5, the full variable domain is AAGVIQSPRHLIKEKRETATLKCYPIPRHDTVYWYQQGPGQDPQFLISFYEKMQSDKGSIPDRFSAQQFSDYHSELNMSSLELGDSALYFCASSFSWGVGQETQYFGPGTRLLVL.

This clone was seen a handful of times. In DNA form, the CDR3 reads TGTGCCAGCCACCTCTATCGGGACCTCTTCTTT. Protein sequence: CASHLYRDLFF. The V gene is TRBV6-1, the J gene TRBJ1-1, with D maybe TRBD1 (5 bases). This CDR3 region has 11 residues. V was pared by 8 bases and J by 14 bases, with 18 bases between. Germline assignment: CDR1 MNHNS and CDR2 SASEGT.

The genes are TRBV30 and TRBJ2-1, with D maybe TRBD2 (5 bases). The V end lost 4 bases, the J end lost 0 bases, and 7 bases lay between the germline ends. The germline V gene encodes CDR1 GTSNPN and CDR2 SVGIG (reference sequence). There are 13 residues in the CDR3. CDR3 DNA sequence: TGTGCCTGGAACGAGGGCTCCTACAATGAGCAGTTCTTC. Its translation: CAWNEGSYNEQFF.

In this sample, this clone is medium-sized. This chain uses TRBV6-1 with TRBJ1-2, with a possible D match to TRBD1 (5 bases). This CDR3 is built from 14 residues. CDR1 and CDR2 from the germline V gene are MNHNS and SASEGT. The V and J ends lost 1 base and 10 bases respectively, with 16 bases between them. The CDR3 sequence is CASSEVGGFEDYTF. The CDR3 DNA reads as TGTGCCAGCAGTGAAGTCGGGGGGTTTGAAGACTACACCTTC.

This chain connects TRBV5-1 to TRBJ1-1; D is possibly TRBD1 (6 bases). The V gene lost 2 bases and the J gene lost 4 bases, with 27 bases spanning the gap. The CDR3 spans 19 residues. Germline values: CDR1 SGHRS, CDR2 YFSETQ. CDR3 loop: CASSFTGTLPGGSATEAFF. CDR3 nucleotides: TGCGCCAGCAGCTTCACCGGGACACTCCCGGGAGGTTCCGCCACTGAAGCTTTCTTT.

The V call is TRBV7-2, the J call TRBJ1-5, with 8 positions matching TRBD1. CDR1 is SGHTA and CDR2 is FQGNSA in the germline V gene. CDR3 length: 16 amino acids. J was trimmed by 9 bases and V by 1 base; bases with no gene match: 11. The CDR3, as DNA: TGTGCCAGCAGCTTAGAAGGACAGGGTGGAGGGTGGCCCCAGCATTTT. The encoded protein is CASSLEGQGGGWPQHF.

V usage is TRBV18 and J usage is TRBJ1-2; 8 bases are shared with TRBD1. This CDR3 has 14 amino acids. J was trimmed by 4 bases and V by 3 bases; bases with no gene match: 4. CDR1 and CDR2 from the germline V gene are KGHSH and LQKENI. DNA of the CDR3: TGTGCCAGCTCACCTGGACAGGGATCCTATGGCTACACCTTC. This codes for CASSPGQGSYGYTF. Full variable domain (outside the CDR3, taken from reference TRBV18 and TRBJ1-2): NAGVMQNPRHLVRRRGQEARLRCSPMKGHSHVYWYRQLPEEGLKFMVYLQKENIIDESGMPKERFSAEFPKEGPSILRIQQVVRGDSAAYFCASSPGQGSYGYTFGSGTRLTVV.

The rearrangement links TRBV6-1 to TRBJ1-4, with D unclear. Germline loops: CDR1 MNHNS, CDR2 SASEGT. This CDR3 comprises 16 residues. Trimming left V 0 bases short and J 0 bases short, with 8 bases between. DNA of the CDR3: TGTGCCAGCAGTGAAGCTCTCGCTCCAACTAATGAAAAACTGTTTTTT. Its protein product is CASSEALAPTNEKLFF.

The chain employs TRBV5-5 and TRBJ2-1; a possible D gene is TRBD2 (6 bases). V was pared by 4 bases and J by 8 bases, with 16 bases between. This CDR3 comprises 14 residues. Germline values: CDR1 SGHKS, CDR2 YYEKEE (reference sequence). The CDR3 reads CASSRGYPGDEQFF. CDR3 nucleotide sequence: TGTGCCAGCAGCCGGGGGTACCCTGGGGATGAGCAGTTCTTC.

This clone appeared a few times. The chain has TRBV4-1 and TRBJ2-3; 10 nucleotides line up with TRBD2. V gave up 0 bases and J gave up 3 bases; unmatched junction bases: 6. CDR1 MGHRA and CDR2 YSYEKL come from the germline V gene. This CDR3 is built from 17 residues. The CDR3 DNA sequence: TGCGCCAGCAGCCAAGATGGGCTAGCGGGGGCAACAGATACGCAGTATTTT. This sequence encodes CASSQDGLAGATDTQYF.

The chain recombines TRBV5-1 with TRBJ1-5, with 8 bases aligning to TRBD1. The CDR3 extends over 16 amino acids. The V gene end was trimmed by 0 bases and the J gene end by 0 bases; junction bases not matched to a gene: 2. Germline assignment: CDR1 SGHRS and CDR2 YFSETQ. CDR3 in DNA: TGCGCCAGCAGCTTGGAGGGACAGGATAGCAATCAGCCCCAGCATTTT. Protein product: CASSLEGQDSNQPQHF.

The chain combines TRBV5-6 with TRBJ2-7; no clear D. The CDR3 has 11 residues. V lost 4 bases and J 1 base, leaving 3 bases between the germline ends. Germline V gene lookup returns CDR1 SGHDT and CDR2 YYEEEE. The CDR3 is CASSGSYEQYF. The CDR3 DNA is TGTGCCAGCAGCGGTTCCTACGAGCAGTACTTC.

This clone was seen once. The genes are TRBV4-1 and TRBJ1-1; TRBD1 aligns across 7 bases. Germline values: CDR1 MGHRA, CDR2 YSYEKL. V shed 6 bases and J 6 bases; nucleotides not matched to a gene: 10. The CDR3 consists of 14 residues. Here the CDR3 DNA reads TGCGCCAGCAGACGAGATGACAGGGTCCCTGAAGCTTTCTTT. Translated: CASRRDDRVPEAFF.

The V call is TRBV5-1, the J call TRBJ2-2, with D possibly called TRBD1 or TRBD2 (5 bases each). Germline CDR1 SGHRS, CDR2 YFSETQ. The CDR3 has 17 amino acids. The V end was cut by 6 bases, the J end by 0 bases, with 18 bases between. This CDR3 is CASTLLGAAANTGELFF. The CDR3 DNA reads as TGCGCCAGCACCCTTCTCGGGGCTGCCGCGAACACCGGGGAGCTGTTTTTT.

The genes are TRBV13 and TRBJ2-3; 9 bases line up with TRBD1. After removal of 7 bases from V and 2 bases from J, the junction contained 13 bases not matched to a gene. Germline loops: CDR1 PRHDT, CDR2 FYEKMQ (reference sequence). This CDR3 region has 17 residues. As DNA, the CDR3 is TGTGCCAGCACCCCTACCGGGACAGGGAATTCCACAGATACGCAGTATTTT. Translated: CASTPTGTGNSTDTQYF.

This rearrangement joins TRBV5-5 to TRBJ1-4, with D possibly TRBD1 on 6 matching bases. CDR3 size: 15 residues. Looked up from germline, CDR1 is SGHKS and CDR2 is YYEKEE (reference sequence). The V and J ends lost 5 bases and 5 bases respectively, with 16 bases between them. In DNA form, the CDR3 reads TGTGCCAGCAGACCCTCGGGGGCGCCCAATGAAAAACTGTTTTTT. It codes for CASRPSGAPNEKLFF.

The rearrangement joins TRBV7-9 to TRBJ2-7, with a weak D call TRBD1 (5 bases). The DNA end lines up better with TRBJ2-4; the J call may be wrong. The V gene's germline CDR1 is SEHNR and CDR2 FQNEAQ (reference sequence). There are 15 residues in the CDR3. CDR3 DNA: TGTGCCAGCAGCTTAGAGCAGGGAGCCAAAAACATTCAGTACTTC. This translates into CASSLEQGAKNIQYF.